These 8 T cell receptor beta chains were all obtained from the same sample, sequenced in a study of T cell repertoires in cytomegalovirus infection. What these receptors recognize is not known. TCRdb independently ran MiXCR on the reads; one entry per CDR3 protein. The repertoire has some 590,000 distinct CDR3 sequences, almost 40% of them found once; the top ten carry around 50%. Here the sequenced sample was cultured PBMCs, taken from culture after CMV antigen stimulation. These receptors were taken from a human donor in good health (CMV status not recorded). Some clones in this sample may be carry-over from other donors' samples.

The CDR3 reads CASGDRGLTEAFF. The CDR3 DNA is TGTGCCAGCGGAGACAGGGGATTGACTGAAGCTTTCTTT. This sequence joins TRBV6-5 and TRBJ1-1, with TRBD1 identical over 8 bases. The germline CDR1 and CDR2 sequences are MNHEY and SVGAGI. Trimming cost V 8 bases and J 5 bases; bases outside gene matches: 7. CDR3 length: 13 residues.

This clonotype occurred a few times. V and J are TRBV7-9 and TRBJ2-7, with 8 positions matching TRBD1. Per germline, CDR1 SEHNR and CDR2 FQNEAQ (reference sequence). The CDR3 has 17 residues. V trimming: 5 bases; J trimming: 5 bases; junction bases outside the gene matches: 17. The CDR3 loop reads CASSPDELGTGSHEQYF. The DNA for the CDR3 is TGTGCCAGCAGCCCCGATGAACTCGGGACAGGTAGCCACGAGCAGTACTTC.

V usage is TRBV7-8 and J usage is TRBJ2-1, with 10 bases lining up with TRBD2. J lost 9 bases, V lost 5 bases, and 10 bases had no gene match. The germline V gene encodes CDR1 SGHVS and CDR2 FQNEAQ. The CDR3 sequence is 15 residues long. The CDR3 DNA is TGTGCCAGCAGCCCCCTAGCGGGAGCCCCCCCTGAGCAGTTCTTC. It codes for CASSPLAGAPPEQFF. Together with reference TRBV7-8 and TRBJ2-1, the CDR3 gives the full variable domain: GAGVSQSPRYKVAKRGQDVALRCDPISGHVSLFWYQQALGQGPEFLTYFQNEAQLDKSGLPSDRFFAERPEGSVSTLKIQRTQQEDSAVYLCASSPLAGAPPEQFFGPGTRLTVL.

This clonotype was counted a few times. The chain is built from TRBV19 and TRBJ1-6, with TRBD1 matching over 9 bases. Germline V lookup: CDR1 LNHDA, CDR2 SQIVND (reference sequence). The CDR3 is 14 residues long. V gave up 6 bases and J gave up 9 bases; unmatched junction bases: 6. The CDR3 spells CASRPQGAVSPLHF. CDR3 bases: TGTGCCAGTAGGCCACAGGGGGCGGTTTCACCCCTCCACTTT.

The CDR3 loop is CASMSRTKGSNQPQHF. The CDR3 DNA sequence: TGTGCCAGTATGAGCCGGACTAAAGGTAGCAATCAGCCCCAGCATTTT. This rearrangement joins TRBV19 to TRBJ1-5; D gene unclear. Per the germline V gene, CDR1 is LNHDA and CDR2 is SQIVND (reference sequence). Trimming took 7 bases from V and 0 from J, leaving 16 bases between them. The CDR3 loop spans 16 amino acids.

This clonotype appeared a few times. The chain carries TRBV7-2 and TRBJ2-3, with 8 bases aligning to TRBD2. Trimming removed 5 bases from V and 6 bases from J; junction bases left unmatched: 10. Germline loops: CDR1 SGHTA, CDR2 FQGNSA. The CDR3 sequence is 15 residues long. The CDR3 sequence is CASSQQGGGLDTQYF. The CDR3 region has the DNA TGTGCCAGCAGCCAACAGGGCGGGGGGCTCGATACGCAGTATTTT.

As DNA, the CDR3 is TGTGCCAGCGGGGGAGGGCCCATGAACACTGAAGCTTTCTTT. Encoded protein: CASGGGPMNTEAFF. The rearrangement joins TRBV2 to TRBJ1-1, with a weak D call TRBD1 (5 bases). V shed 8 bases and J shed 0 bases, with 13 bases lying between them. Germline CDR1 SNHLY, CDR2 FYNNEI. This CDR3 spans 14 amino acids.

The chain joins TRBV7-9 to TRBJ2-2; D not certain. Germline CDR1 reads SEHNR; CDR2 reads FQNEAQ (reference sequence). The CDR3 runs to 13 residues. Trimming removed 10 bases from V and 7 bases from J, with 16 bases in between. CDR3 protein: CATPVGGIGELFF. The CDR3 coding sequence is TGTGCCACTCCTGTAGGTGGGATCGGGGAGCTGTTTTTT.